The source of this TCR beta chain is a study of shared clonotypes between healthy human individuals (dated by TCRdb to the early 2020s). Regarding the study in general: A few men and two women, aged 18 to 49 years, made up the cohort. For each donor, three plates each were used for CD4 naive and CD4 memory, two plates were used for CD8 naive, and one plate was used for CD8 memory. To estimate repertoire size and how much clonotype sharing occurs between individuals, the study deeply sequenced the blood TCR repertoires of about 5 healthy adults. To increase sequencing depth and limit assay-specific biases, TCR repertoire library preparation and sequencing were carried out by different laboratories using diverse techniques. Between about 0.85 and 8.9 billion PBMCs per donor were obtained by leukapheresis.

This clone was seen a few times. It has no known antigen specificity. No much larger clone exists at a distance of one base, and base qualities are not known. TCR CDR3 regions were amplified from genomic DNA by multiplex PCR using the deep immunoSEQ assay. Extracted genomic DNA from each cell subset was distributed evenly across all wells of several immunoSEQ 96-well plates, and each plate was treated as a replicate. For sorted subsets, each replicate PCR was loaded with 200 ng genomic DNA, equivalent to 25,000 to 35,000 T cell genomes. Purified libraries were measured with a Qubit 3.0 fluorometer, size-checked on a Bioanalyzer 2100, and measured again with the KAPA Library Quantification kit. Every immunoSEQ 96-well plate was sequenced on a separate single-read 150-cycle Illumina NextSeq 550 flow cell. The authors processed their data as follows. Because the immunoSEQ output held only junctional sequences and lacked quality scores, the filtering could not match the filtering applied to full-length reads. Sequences were annotated with PyIR, a Python wrapper for IgBLAST v1.9, and V/J genes and CDR3 were assigned using IMGT germline references. Any read was removed if the V/J assignment was weak (E-value above 1e-6), the CDR3 was missing, or the read contained stop codons, out-of-frame junctions, or ambiguous translated residues. V3J clonotypes were defined as sequences sharing an identical inferred V gene, J gene, and CDR3 amino acid sequence. Percentage overlap between repertoires was calculated by dividing the number of shared unique clonotypes by the size of the smaller repertoire. RTK rarefaction, the Chao1 estimator, and Recon v2.1 estimates of unobserved clonotypes were used to assess repertoire richness. Generation probabilities were computed with OLGA for all TCRbeta clonotypes obtained by the gDNA method from several donors. TCRdb provides this immuneACCESS table in a form limited to in-frame rearrangements. Some clones are lacking; in checked studies, under half of them reflect an unresolved V gene, and why the rest are absent is not known. That table is the source of V, J and clone size, and D and trimming were worked out from the DNA. The sample table holds about 730,000 clones, of which roughly 72% were seen once. The ten largest account for under 2% of the sample.

The paper's findings and limits, for the study overall: Sharing across several donors was observed for roughly 5.4% of naive CD4, about 3.2% of naive CD8, about 2.3% of memory CD4, and about 0.38% of memory CD8 clonotypes. Larger estimated clonotype richness was generally found for naive subsets than for memory subsets. Pairwise subsampling led to the expectation that sequencing depth would affect the degree of clonotype sharing among donors. The small number of donors limited the genetic and exposure-history diversity represented. Rarefaction of sorted-subset datasets indicated incomplete sequencing despite the large sequencing depth. Clonotypes shared by all four sorted-subset donors showed higher generation probabilities than non-shared clonotypes. Sampling was restricted to blood, and TCR repertoires in tissues likely differ from the TCR repertoires found in blood.

The CDR3 runs 14 amino acids, cysteine and phenylalanine included. Only the CDR3 part of the read is kept: 42 bases, read in frame from the first base. Based on the germline V gene, the CDR1 and CDR2 sequences are SGHDN and FVKESK. V is clipped by 4 bases and J by 0 bases, and the sequence between their germline boundaries is 7 bases long. The donors were healthy, HIV-negative adults who had no recently reported acute infections or vaccinations. Every donor was a Caucasian adult living in Nashville, Tennessee, USA. CD4+ T cells were enriched by magnetic negative selection; naive cells were then positively selected on CD45RA, and the negative fraction formed the memory subset. After blood collection by leukapheresis, PBMCs were isolated using Ficoll-Histopaque density gradient centrifugation and then cryopreserved in the vapor phase of liquid nitrogen. Analytical flow cytometry was used to check the purity and quantity of every magnetically sorted T cell population. Genomic DNA was isolated from every sorted fraction and measured by UV absorbance on a Nanodrop 2000c.

The TCR comes from a woman aged 30 to 39 in good health. The chain joins TRBV14 to TRBJ2-1, with TRBD2 tentatively as D gene (5 bases match). Specimen: memory CD4+ T cells sorted from blood. The sample's cell subset or site label is to be understood as: CD45RA-negative fraction. The CDR3 reads CASSRRDSYNEQFF. The DNA is TGTGCCAGCAGCCGCCGGGACTCCTACAATGAGCAGTTCTTC.